This T cell receptor (beta chain) is drawn from a study of patients and donors after allogeneic stem cell transplantation (dated by TCRdb to 2018 to 2021). This clonotype has just one count. The clone's antigen remains unknown. Just one base apart from a much larger clone, this may be a read error. Library preparation used RT-PCR. These reads were obtained on a NextSeq 550. TCRdb reanalyzed the raw reads on its own, using fastp at Q25 for trimming and MiXCR for clone calling, and kept in-frame beta chains. A single entry per CDR3 protein holds the most common genes and DNA from its merged rows. A total of more than 75,000 distinct CDR3 sequences appear in this sample, roughly 5.1% of them only once. 2% to 3% of the sample goes to the ten largest clones. The CDR3, from cysteine to phenylalanine, totals 17 residues. Of all the DNA, just the CDR3 is kept, 51 bases in frame from base 1. The germline V gene specifies MGHRA as CDR1 and YSYEKL as CDR2.

The V gene is TRBV4-1 and the J gene is TRBJ2-3; the D gene is possibly TRBD1, with 6 bases matching. Sequenced: blood, either unsorted or a sorted T cell fraction (not recorded which). The sequence was collected from a human donor who was either an allogeneic HSCT recipient or a stem cell or donor lymphocyte infusion donor (not recorded which). It is not recorded whose cells these are; they may come from a transplant donor. The CDR3 protein: CTSSQDRGTGNTDTQYF. The DNA sequence is as follows: TGCACCAGCAGCCAAGATAGAGGTACAGGGAACACAGATACGCAGTATTTT.